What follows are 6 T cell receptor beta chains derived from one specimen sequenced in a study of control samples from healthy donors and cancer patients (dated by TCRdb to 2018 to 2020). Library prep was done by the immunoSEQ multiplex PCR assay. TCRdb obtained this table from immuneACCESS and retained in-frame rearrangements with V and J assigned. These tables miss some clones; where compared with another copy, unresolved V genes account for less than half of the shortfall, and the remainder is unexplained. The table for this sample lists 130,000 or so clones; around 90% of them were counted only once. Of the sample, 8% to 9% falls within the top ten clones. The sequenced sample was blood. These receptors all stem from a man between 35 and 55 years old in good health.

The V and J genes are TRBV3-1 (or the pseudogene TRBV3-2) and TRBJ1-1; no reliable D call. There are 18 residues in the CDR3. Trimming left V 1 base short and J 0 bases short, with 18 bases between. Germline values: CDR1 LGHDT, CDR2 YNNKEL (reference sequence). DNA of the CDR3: TGTGCCAGCAGCCAAGGGGGATTGGCAAGGAGGCTGAACACTGAAGCTTTCTTT. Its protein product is CASSQGGLARRLNTEAFF.

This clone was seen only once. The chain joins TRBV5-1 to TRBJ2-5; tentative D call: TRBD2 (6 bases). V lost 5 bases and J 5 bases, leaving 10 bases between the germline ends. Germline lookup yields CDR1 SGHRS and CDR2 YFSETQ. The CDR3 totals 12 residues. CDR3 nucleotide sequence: TGCGCCAGCAGGGGGACTGGTGAGACCCAGTACTTC. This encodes CASRGTGETQYF.

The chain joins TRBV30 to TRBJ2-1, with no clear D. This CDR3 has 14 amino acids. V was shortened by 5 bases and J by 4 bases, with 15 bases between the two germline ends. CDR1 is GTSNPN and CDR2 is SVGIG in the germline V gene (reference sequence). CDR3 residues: CAWGVKPAYNEQFF. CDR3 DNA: TGTGCCTGGGGGGTTAAGCCAGCTTACAATGAGCAGTTCTTC.

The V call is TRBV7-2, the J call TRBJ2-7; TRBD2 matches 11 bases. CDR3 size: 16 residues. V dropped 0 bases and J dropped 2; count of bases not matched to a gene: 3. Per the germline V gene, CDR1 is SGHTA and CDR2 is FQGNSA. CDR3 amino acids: CASSLAGLAVPYEQYF. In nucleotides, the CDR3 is TGTGCCAGCAGCTTAGCGGGACTAGCGGTTCCCTACGAGCAGTACTTC.

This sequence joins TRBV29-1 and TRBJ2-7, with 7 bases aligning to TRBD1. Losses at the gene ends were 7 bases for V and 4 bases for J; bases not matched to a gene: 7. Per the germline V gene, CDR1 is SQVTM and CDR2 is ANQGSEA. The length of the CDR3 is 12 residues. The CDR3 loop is CSARDSPYEQYF. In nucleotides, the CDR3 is TGCAGCGCCCGGGACAGCCCGTACGAGCAGTACTTC.

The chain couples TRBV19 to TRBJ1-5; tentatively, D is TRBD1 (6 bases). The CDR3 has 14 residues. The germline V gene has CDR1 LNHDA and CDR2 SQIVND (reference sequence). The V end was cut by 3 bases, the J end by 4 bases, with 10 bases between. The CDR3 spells CASSMGAGNQPQHF. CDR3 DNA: TGTGCCAGTAGTATGGGGGCAGGGAATCAGCCCCAGCATTTT. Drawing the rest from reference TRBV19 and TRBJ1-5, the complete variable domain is DGGITQSPKYLFRKEGQNVTLSCEQNLNHDAMYWYRQDPGQGLRLIYYSQIVNDFQKGDIAEGYSVSREKKESFPLTVTSAQKNPTAFYLCASSMGAGNQPQHFGDGTRLSIL.